Shown below are 18 T cell receptor beta chains from a single sample sequenced in a study of CD8 T cells in ankylosing spondylitis. TCRdb processed the 5' RACE reads anew with MiXCR; each CDR3 protein has one entry. The table includes 200,000 to 300,000 distinct CDR3 sequences, approximately 10% detected once. The sample taken for sequencing was blood, either unsorted or a sorted T cell fraction (not recorded which). The receptors were sampled from a male donor with ankylosing spondylitis or in good health (not recorded which).

This clonotype was detected only once. A read error may explain this, as a much larger clone is one base away. The rearrangement joins TRBV2 to TRBJ1-5; 7 nucleotides match TRBD1. Germline V gene lookup returns CDR1 SNHLY and CDR2 FYNNEI. The CDR3 spans 16 residues. V was clipped by 11 bases and J by 2 bases; unmatched bases: 15. The CDR3 DNA sequence: TGTGCCGGCAACTCAGGGGGGGCGGTGGGCAATCAGCCCCAGCATTTT. It yields the protein CAGNSGGAVGNQPQHF.

This clonotype was detected ten times or more. J is TRBJ1-5 and V is TRBV20-1; D is perhaps TRBD1 (5 bases). Trimming pared 3 bases from V and 1 base from J, leaving 19 bases between. The germline CDR1 and CDR2 sequences are DFQATT and SNEGSKA (reference sequence). This CDR3 has 17 amino acids. The CDR3 DNA follows: TGCAGTGCTAGTAGGCCCGGAGGGGAGAGGAGCAATCAGCCCCAGCATTTT. This encodes CSASRPGGERSNQPQHF.

Many counts were recorded for this clonotype. V and J are TRBV20-1 and TRBJ2-1; 9 bases line up with TRBD1. The CDR3 is made up of 15 amino acids. V dropped 0 bases and J dropped 7; count of bases not matched to a gene: 7. CDR1 and CDR2 from the germline V gene are DFQATT and SNEGSKA (reference sequence). CDR3 loop: CSARETGTGSNEQFF. The CDR3, as DNA: TGCAGTGCTAGAGAGACCGGGACAGGGTCGAATGAGCAGTTCTTC.

This clonotype was detected ten times or more. The chain joins TRBV12-3 or TRBV12-4 to TRBJ2-5; D perhaps matches TRBD2 (5 bases). This CDR3 contains 11 residues. Deletions cut 10 bases from V and 9 bases from J, with 15 bases between. This chain's CDR3 is CATREGGAQYF. The CDR3 coding sequence is TGTGCCACACGCGAGGGTGGGGCCCAGTACTTC.

The V gene is TRBV6-5, the J gene TRBJ2-3, with 7 positions matching TRBD2. V lost 2 bases, J lost 4 bases, and 12 bases stayed unmatched. The germline V gene encodes CDR1 MNHEY and CDR2 SVGAGI. This CDR3 is 17 amino acids long. CDR3 bases: TGTGCCAGCAGTTACGCCCCCCCTAGCGGCCACCCAGATACGCAGTATTTT. Translating gives CASSYAPPSGHPDTQYF.

For this clonotype: A clone one base away is much larger, so this may be a read error. The V gene is TRBV12-3 or TRBV12-4, the J gene TRBJ2-4; D might be TRBD2 (7 bases). The length of the CDR3 is 15 residues. Trimming pared 6 bases from V and 11 bases from J, leaving 23 bases between. CDR3 coding DNA: TGTGCCAGCAGCCCCTACGGGGGGACAAAGAACTTTCAGTACTTC. Protein: CASSPYGGTKNFQYF.

This clonotype was counted ten times or more. The V call is TRBV29-1, the J call TRBJ2-1, with TRBD2 as a possible D gene (6 bases). The CDR3 sequence is 15 residues long. The germline V and J ends were trimmed by 3 bases and 5 bases, with 17 bases remaining between them. From germline, CDR1 is SQVTM and CDR2 ANQGSEA. CDR3 in amino acids: CSVDATAGFDNEQFF. The CDR3 bases are TGCAGCGTTGACGCCACAGCGGGCTTTGACAATGAGCAGTTCTTC.

This clonotype was recorded many times. This chain links TRBV20-1 with TRBJ2-3, with 10 bases fitting TRBD2. V lost 4 bases, J lost 4 bases, and 2 bases stayed unmatched. This CDR3 is 13 amino acids long. Germline V lookup: CDR1 DFQATT, CDR2 SNEGSKA (reference sequence). CDR3 nucleotide sequence: TGCAGTGCTACTAGCGGGAGCTCAGATACGCAGTATTTT. Its translation is CSATSGSSDTQYF.

This chain connects TRBV18 to TRBJ2-5, with no clear D. V lost 2 bases and J lost 5, with 9 bases in between. This CDR3 region has 13 residues. Germline loops: CDR1 KGHSH, CDR2 LQKENI. The CDR3 sequence: CASSPSTLETQYF. For the CDR3, the DNA is TGTGCCAGCTCACCAAGTACTCTGGAGACCCAGTACTTC.

This clonotype was detected many times. The chain has TRBV12-3 or TRBV12-4 and TRBJ1-2; D is ambiguous. The V and J ends lost 3 bases and 8 bases respectively, with 16 bases between them. The CDR3 is 14 residues long. In DNA, the CDR3 is TGTGCCAGCAGTTTGGTCCTTGGAGCAGGCGGCTACACCTTC. Amino acid sequence: CASSLVLGAGGYTF.

This clonotype is a singleton in its sample. One end of the junction varies from germline; a read error may be responsible. The V gene is TRBV3-1, the J gene TRBJ1-1; possible D gene TRBD1, 6 bases. The length of the CDR3 is 12 residues. Germline V CDR1 and CDR2: LGHDT, YNNKEL (reference sequence). This CDR3 is CASSQSGAETFF. For the CDR3, the DNA is TGTGCCAGCAGCCAGTCGGGGGCTGAAACTTTCTTT.

This clonotype was found many times. The rearrangement joins TRBV5-1 to TRBJ2-5; TRBD1 aligns across 9 bases. J lost 5 bases, V lost 0 bases, and 5 bases had no gene match. The germline gives CDR1 SGHRS, CDR2 YFSETQ. CDR3 length: 15 amino acids. CDR3 protein: CASSLEGTGMETQYF. In DNA form, the CDR3 reads TGCGCCAGCAGCTTGGAGGGGACAGGGATGGAGACCCAGTACTTC.

The V and J genes are TRBV18 and TRBJ1-1, with D perhaps matching TRBD1 (5 bases). Germline V gene lookup returns CDR1 KGHSH and CDR2 LQKENI. The CDR3 totals 14 residues. V was shortened by 4 bases and J by 3 bases, with 12 bases between the two germline ends. The CDR3 region has the DNA TGTGCCAGCTCACTGAGGGTGGGGGACACTGAAGCTTTCTTT. Residues: CASSLRVGDTEAFF.

The chain has TRBV4-1 and TRBJ1-6; 7 positions agree with TRBD1. CDR3 length equals 15 residues. CDR1 is MGHRA and CDR2 is YSYEKL in the germline V gene. V shed 0 bases and J 10 bases; nucleotides not matched to a gene: 6. The CDR3: CASSQDRAGGSPLHF. CDR3 nucleotides: TGCGCCAGCAGCCAAGATCGAGCAGGGGGATCACCCCTCCACTTT.

The sample holds many counts of this clonotype. The chain combines TRBV12-3 or TRBV12-4 with TRBJ2-3; D may be TRBD1 (6 bases). The CDR3 length is 14 residues. The V end was cut by 6 bases, the J end by 4 bases, with 14 bases between. The CDR3 nucleotides read TGTGCCAGCAGCTACACAGGGAAGGCAGATACGCAGTATTTT. Protein product: CASSYTGKADTQYF.

Ten or more counts support this clonotype. CDR3 sequence: CASSLRPPGVSAGELFF. Here the CDR3 DNA reads TGTGCCAGCAGTTTACGCCCCCCGGGAGTCTCGGCCGGGGAGCTGTTTTTT. The rearrangement uses TRBV12-3 or TRBV12-4 and TRBJ2-2; the D gene is possibly TRBD2 (6 bases). The CDR3 contains 17 residues. Trimming pared 2 bases from V and 6 bases from J, leaving 19 bases between.

About this clonotype: The germline gene is not matched at one end of the junction; a read error may be the cause. The V gene is TRBV20-1, the J gene TRBJ2-3; 9 nucleotides line up with TRBD2. Germline CDR1 DFQATT, CDR2 SNEGSKA (reference sequence). This CDR3 is built from 16 residues. The CDR3 coding sequence is TGCTGTGCTAGTCCCATTGGGCGGGGGGGCCAAAATACGCAGTATTTT. Translated, it gives CCASPIGRGGQNTQYF.

This clonotype was observed many times. This rearrangement joins TRBV18 to TRBJ2-5; D gene uncertain. The CDR3 is made up of 13 amino acids. Between the trimmed V and J ends, which lost 6 bases and 1 base, there was a span of 9 bases. Germline lookup yields CDR1 KGHSH and CDR2 LQKENI. The DNA for the CDR3 is TGTGCCAGCTCCCTCGACCTCCAAGAGACCCAGTACTTC. Amino acids: CASSLDLQETQYF.